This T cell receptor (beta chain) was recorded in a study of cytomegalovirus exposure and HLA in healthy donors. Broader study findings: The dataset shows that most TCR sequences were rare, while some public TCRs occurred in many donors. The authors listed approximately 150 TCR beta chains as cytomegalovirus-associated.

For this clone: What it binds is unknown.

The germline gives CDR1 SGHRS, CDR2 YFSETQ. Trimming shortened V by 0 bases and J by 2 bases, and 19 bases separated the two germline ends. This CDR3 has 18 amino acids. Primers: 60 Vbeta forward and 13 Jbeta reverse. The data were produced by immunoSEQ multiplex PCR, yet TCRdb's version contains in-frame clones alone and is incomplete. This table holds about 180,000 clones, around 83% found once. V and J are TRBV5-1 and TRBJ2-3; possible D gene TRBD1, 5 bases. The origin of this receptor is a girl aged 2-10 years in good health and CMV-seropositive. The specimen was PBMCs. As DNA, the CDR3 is TGCGCCAGCAGCTTGGCCCAGTTTAAAGCAGGGTACACAGATACGCAGTATTTT. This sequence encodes CASSLAQFKAGYTDTQYF.